A single TCR beta chain is shown here with its context. The antigen remains undetermined. This entry is derived from a study of cytomegalovirus exposure and HLA in healthy donors. Regarding the study as a whole: When the data were analyzed later, several of the most significant clusters appeared to be linked to common viral pathogens.

The PCR made use of 60 Vbeta and 13 Jbeta primers. Data came from immunoSEQ multiplex PCR; TCRdb stores just in-frame clones and leaves some out. This sample has approximately 86,000 clones, with 85% found just once. Germline loops: CDR1 MDHEN, CDR2 SYDVKM. The CDR3 covers 18 residues. Germline trimming cut 6 bases from V and 2 bases from J; bases unmatched to any gene: 15. The receptor comes from a middle-aged man in good health and CMV-seropositive. The chain employs TRBV28 and TRBJ1-4, with 7 bases that match TRBD1. Source material: PBMCs. The CDR3 sequence: CASRPTGFGSSTNEKLFF. The CDR3 region has the DNA TGTGCCAGCAGACCGACAGGGTTTGGGTCTTCGACTAATGAAAAACTGTTTTTT. The full variable domain, completed using reference TRBV28 and TRBJ1-4, is DVKVTQSSRYLVKRTGEKVFLECVQDMDHENMFWYRQDPGLGLRLIYFSYDVKMKEKGDIPEGYSVSREKKERFSLILESASTNQTSMYLCASRPTGFGSSTNEKLFFGSGTQLSVL.